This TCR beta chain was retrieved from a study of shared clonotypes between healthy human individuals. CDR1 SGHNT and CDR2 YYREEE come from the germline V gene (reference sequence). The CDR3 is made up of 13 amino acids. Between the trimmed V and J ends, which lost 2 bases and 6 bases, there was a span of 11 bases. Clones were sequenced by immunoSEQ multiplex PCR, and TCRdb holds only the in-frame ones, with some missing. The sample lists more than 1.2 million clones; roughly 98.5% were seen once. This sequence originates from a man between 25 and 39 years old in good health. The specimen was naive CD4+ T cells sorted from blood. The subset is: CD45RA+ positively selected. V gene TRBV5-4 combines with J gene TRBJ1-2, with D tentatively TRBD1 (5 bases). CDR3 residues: CASSLRGIDGYTF. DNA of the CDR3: TGTGCCAGCAGCTTAAGGGGTATTGATGGCTACACCTTC.